This TCR beta chain was documented in a study of blood T cell repertoires in COVID-19. Study summary: Samples taken during acute and convalescent COVID-19 were collected in the United States, Italy and Spain.

This CDR3 comprises 14 residues. The germline V gene has CDR1 SNHLY and CDR2 FYNNEI. Trimming stripped 4 bases from V and 6 bases from J, with 15 bases between. TCRdb's copy holds only in-frame clones and misses some; the assay was immunoSEQ multiplex PCR. The sample has about 200,000 clones; around 80% are singletons. Material for sequencing was peripheral blood. The rearrangement links TRBV2 to TRBJ1-2; D is undetermined. The TCR originated in a human donor in a cohort sampled during active COVID-19. CDR3 DNA: TGTGCCAGCAGTGTAAGGTTAGAGGCCCATGGCTACACCTTC. Translation gives CASSVRLEAHGYTF.